One sample yielded the 26 T cell receptor beta chains listed below, sequenced in a study of T cells in Graves' hyperthyroidism and ophthalmopathy. The CDR3 regions of TCR beta were amplified from RNA transcripts. The HTBI primer set was used in a first-round RT-PCR of the TCR CDR3. MiXCR, run by TCRdb on the multiplex PCR reads, gives a single entry per CDR3 protein. There are hundreds of thousands of distinct CDR3 sequences in the sample; about 15% occur only once, and approximately 19% lies in the top ten. The sequencing sample was made of blood. All receptors come from a woman aged 55-75 years with Graves' ophthalmopathy.

This clonotype was detected many times. The chain links TRBV6-1 to TRBJ1-5, with D possibly TRBD1 on 5 matching bases. Germline V gives CDR1 MNHNS, CDR2 SASEGT. The CDR3 is made up of 14 amino acids. Trimming removed 1 base from V and 2 bases from J, with 6 bases in between. In DNA form, the CDR3 reads TGTGCCAGCAGTGAAGGGGGCGGCAATCAGCCCCAGCATTTT. It specifies CASSEGGGNQPQHF.

As for this clonotype: It may be a read error: a sequence one base away is much more abundant. The rearrangement links TRBV11-1 to TRBJ2-5; 10 nucleotides line up with TRBD1. The CDR3 covers 14 residues. V gave up 7 bases and J gave up 5 bases; unmatched junction bases: 7. The germline CDR1 and CDR2 sequences are SGHAT and FQDESV (reference sequence). DNA for the CDR3: TGTGCCAGCAAGACAGGGGGCAATGGGGAGACCCAGTACTTC. This encodes CASKTGGNGETQYF.

This rearrangement joins TRBV20-1 to TRBJ2-7; 10 bases line up with TRBD2. The germline CDR1 and CDR2 sequences are DFQATT and SNEGSKA (reference sequence). The CDR3 is 13 residues long. The V gene end was trimmed by 3 bases and the J gene end by 6 bases; junction bases not matched to a gene: 5. CDR3 bases: TGCAGTGCTAGCCGCCTAGCGGGAGTCGAGCAGTACTTC. Residues: CSASRLAGVEQYF.

This sequence joins TRBV5-4 and TRBJ2-5; 12 bases map to TRBD2. CDR1 and CDR2 (germline): SGHNT, YYREEE (reference sequence). The CDR3 covers 16 residues. Trimming took 4 bases from V and 5 from J; bases not matched to a gene: 9. Here the CDR3 reads CASSIGLAGTGETQYF. CDR3 coding DNA: TGTGCCAGCAGCATCGGACTAGCGGGGACCGGGGAGACCCAGTACTTC.

This clonotype was seen only a few times. V and J are TRBV20-1 and TRBJ1-2, with TRBD1 matching 7 bases. The trim removed 0 bases at V and 6 bases at J, leaving 10 bases unmatched. Germline V CDR1 and CDR2: DFQATT, SNEGSKA (reference sequence). This CDR3 has 15 amino acids. The CDR3 coding sequence is TGCAGTGCTAGAGAGGGGGCGGGGGACAGCGATGGCTACACCTTC. Translation gives CSAREGAGDSDGYTF.

This clonotype has a count of ten or more. This chain joins TRBV11-2 and TRBJ2-2; D is perhaps TRBD1 or TRBD2 (5 bases each). V was pared by 5 bases and J by 7 bases, with 14 bases between. The CDR3 loop spans 14 amino acids. Germline V CDR1 and CDR2: SGHAT, FQNNGV. CDR3 bases: TGTGCCAGCAGCGCTTATCAGGGAGTCGGGGAGCTGTTTTTT. Translating gives CASSAYQGVGELFF.

The chain employs TRBV27 and TRBJ1-5; TRBD1 is a possible D gene (5 bases). Trimming stripped 6 bases from V and 0 bases from J, with 15 bases between. The CDR3 is made up of 16 amino acids. Germline V gene data show CDR1 as MNHEY and CDR2 as SMNVEV (reference sequence). CDR3 amino acids: CASRLGGDYSNQPQHF. For the CDR3, the DNA is TGTGCCAGCAGGTTGGGAGGGGACTATAGCAATCAGCCCCAGCATTTT.

This sequence joins TRBV3-1 and TRBJ2-1; TRBD2 aligns across 10 bases. The germline gives CDR1 LGHDT, CDR2 YNNKEL (reference sequence). The CDR3 runs 15 residues. The ends lost 4 bases at V and 9 bases at J; junction bases unmatched: 9. CDR3 DNA: TGTGCCAGCAGCCTTGCTAGCGGGAGAGGCATTGAGCAGTTCTTC. This translates into CASSLASGRGIEQFF.

This clonotype was recorded many times. The V call is TRBV9, the J call TRBJ2-3; TRBD2 agrees at 7 bases. After removal of 7 bases from V and 0 bases from J, the junction contained 5 bases not matched to a gene. The CDR3 is 14 residues long. Germline V gene sequence: CDR1 SGDLS, CDR2 YYNGEE. The CDR3 is CASQERGSTDTQYF. CDR3 bases: TGTGCCAGCCAAGAGCGGGGAAGCACAGATACGCAGTATTTT.

The chain has TRBV7-9 and TRBJ2-2; 10 bases are shared with TRBD2. The V and J ends lost 7 bases and 5 bases, in that order; junction bases with no gene match: 13. The CDR3 consists of 17 residues. The germline V gene encodes CDR1 SEHNR and CDR2 FQNEAQ (reference sequence). CDR3 loop: CASKRFGAGGPTGELFF. The DNA for the CDR3 is TGTGCCAGCAAACGCTTTGGAGCGGGAGGGCCGACCGGGGAGCTGTTTTTT. Combining the CDR3 with reference TRBV7-9 and TRBJ2-2 gives the whole variable domain DTGVSQNPRHKITKRGQNVTFRCDPISEHNRLYWYRQTLGQGPEFLTYFQNEAQLEKSRLLSDRFSAERPKGSFSTLEIQRTEQGDSAMYLCASKRFGAGGPTGELFFGEGSRLTVL.

The chain is built from TRBV28 and TRBJ2-4; 8 bases agree with TRBD1. V lost 4 bases and J lost 3; bases outside the gene matches: 8. CDR3 length: 16 amino acids. In germline, CDR1 is MDHEN, CDR2 SYDVKM. CDR3 nucleotide sequence: TGTGCCAGCAGTTACGGACAGGGAGTAGACAAAAACATTCAGTACTTC. This gives the protein CASSYGQGVDKNIQYF.

In its sample, this clonotype was seen many times. As DNA, the CDR3 is TGTGCCAGCAGCCCGAGGGGGCGGGAGAACAATGAGCAGTTCTTC. It specifies CASSPRGRENNEQFF. The rearrangement joins TRBV11-3 to TRBJ2-1; D assignment may be TRBD1 or TRBD2 (7 bases each). The CDR3 covers 15 residues. The germline V and J ends were trimmed by 5 bases and 5 bases, with 16 bases remaining between them. The V gene's germline CDR1 is SGHNT and CDR2 YENEEA. Together with reference TRBV11-3 and TRBJ2-1, the CDR3 gives the full variable domain: EAGVVQSPRYKIIEKKQPVAFWCNPISGHNTLYWYLQNLGQGPELLIRYENEEAVDDSQLPKDRFSAERLKGVDSTLKIQPAELGDSAVYLCASSPRGRENNEQFFGPGTRLTVL.

This chain links TRBV28 with TRBJ1-5; tentative D call: TRBD1 (5 bases). The CDR3 contains 15 residues. Looked up from germline, CDR1 is MDHEN and CDR2 is SYDVKM. V lost 6 bases, J lost 3 bases, and 15 bases lay in between. This CDR3 is CASSGGGGDNQPQHF. In DNA, the CDR3 is TGTGCCAGCAGCGGGGGTGGGGGGGACAATCAGCCCCAGCATTTT.

Ten or more counts support this clonotype. The chain is built from TRBV24-1 and TRBJ1-2; TRBD1 is a possible D gene (6 bases). Germline assignment: CDR1 KGHDR and CDR2 SFDVKD. Trimming cost V 2 bases and J 2 bases, with 11 bases left between them. This CDR3 comprises 15 residues. In DNA, the CDR3 is TGTGCCACCAGTGATTCGACAGGTTCCAACTATGGCTACACCTTC. Translation: CATSDSTGSNYGYTF.

This clonotype was observed a handful of times. The chain is built from TRBV10-3 and TRBJ1-5, with a tentative D call TRBD1 (5 bases). Deletions cut 0 bases from V and 5 bases from J, with 14 bases between. CDR1 and CDR2 (germline): ENHRY, SYGVKD. CDR3 size: 16 residues. Written as DNA, the CDR3 is TGTGCCATCAGTGAGTCGGACGGGGGGTTAGATCAGCCCCAGCATTTT. Translating it yields CAISESDGGLDQPQHF.

This clonotype was seen just once. Since a much larger clone is just one base distant, this may be a read error. The CDR3 DNA sequence: TGTGCCAGCAGTTTCCAGCGGGAGATAAGGAATGAGCAGTCCTTC. Protein product: CASSFQREIRNEQSF. J is TRBJ2-1 and V is TRBV12-3 or TRBV12-4; TRBD2 matches at 8 bases. The CDR3 extends over 15 amino acids.

The sample holds many counts of this clonotype. The V gene is TRBV12-3 or TRBV12-4, the J gene TRBJ2-1; no definite D call. The CDR3 covers 11 residues. Between the trimmed V and J ends, which lost 6 bases and 3 bases, there was a span of 3 bases. CDR3 coding DNA: TGTGCCAGCAGGGACTACAATGAGCAGTTCTTC. The encoded protein is CASRDYNEQFF.

In this sample, this clonotype turned up a few times. This chain uses TRBV5-1 with TRBJ2-7; tentative D call: TRBD1 (5 bases). In germline, CDR1 is SGHRS, CDR2 YFSETQ. V lost 6 bases and J 4 bases, leaving 8 bases between the germline ends. The CDR3 is made up of 11 amino acids. The CDR3 loop is CASTRGYEQYF. DNA for the CDR3: TGCGCCAGCACTAGGGGTTACGAGCAGTACTTC.

The chain is built from TRBV4-1 and TRBJ2-7; D possibly uses TRBD1 or TRBD2 (5 bases each). Germline assignment: CDR1 MGHRA and CDR2 YSYEKL. V dropped 4 bases and J dropped 2 bases, with 15 bases sitting between them. CDR3 length equals 15 residues. CDR3 residues: CASSPDTGATYEQYF. The CDR3, as DNA: TGCGCCAGCAGCCCTGATACCGGGGCCACCTACGAGCAGTACTTC.

This clonotype was counted many times. The chain employs TRBV27 and TRBJ2-2; no clear D gene. Per germline, CDR1 MNHEY and CDR2 SMNVEV (reference sequence). The CDR3 is made up of 15 amino acids. V was cut by 1 base and J by 4 bases, with 10 bases left in between. CDR3 amino acids: CASSLWLPATGELFF. In DNA form, the CDR3 reads TGTGCCAGCAGTTTATGGCTCCCGGCCACCGGGGAGCTGTTTTTT.

This clonotype has ten or more counts. The chain links TRBV27 to TRBJ2-7; D ambiguous. V was trimmed by 6 bases and J by 5 bases, leaving 20 bases between them. Germline V gene lookup returns CDR1 MNHEY and CDR2 SMNVEV (reference sequence). The CDR3 sequence is 15 residues long. The CDR3 sequence: CASSLTASRIDEQYF. The CDR3 DNA sequence: TGTGCCAGCAGCCTCACGGCCTCACGCATCGACGAGCAGTACTTC.

This clonotype was recorded a few times. The CDR3, as DNA: TGTGCCAGCAGTTTATCGCAGCTTAGCACAGATACGCAGTATTTT. This gives the protein CASSLSQLSTDTQYF. The chain carries TRBV27 and TRBJ2-3, with D uncertain. CDR1 is MNHEY, CDR2 SMNVEV, per germline (reference sequence). This CDR3 is 15 amino acids long. V lost 0 bases, J lost 0 bases, and 7 bases lay in between.

The V gene is TRBV29-1, the J gene TRBJ2-1; 7 bases agree with TRBD1. The CDR3 length is 14 residues. The germline gives CDR1 SQVTM, CDR2 ANQGSEA. Trimming took 4 bases from V and 0 from J; bases not matched to a gene: 3. CDR3 loop: CSVVGDSSYNEQFF. Written as DNA, the CDR3 is TGCAGCGTTGTGGGGGACAGCTCCTACAATGAGCAGTTCTTC.

This clonotype was observed a few times. This rearrangement joins TRBV7-9 to TRBJ2-3; possibly TRBD2 for D (5 bases). This CDR3 contains 15 residues. Germline V gives CDR1 SEHNR, CDR2 FQNEAQ (reference sequence). The V end was cut by 5 bases, the J end by 3 bases, with 15 bases between. The CDR3 reads CASSPQRVSTDTQYF. Here the CDR3 DNA reads TGTGCCAGCAGCCCCCAGAGGGTCAGTACAGATACGCAGTATTTT.

This clonotype occurred a few times. This may stem from a read error, because a much larger clone lies one nucleotide away. This chain connects TRBV11-1 to TRBJ2-1; 13 positions match TRBD2. CDR3 length equals 15 residues. Germline CDR1 reads SGHAT; CDR2 reads FQDESV (reference sequence). The V gene end was trimmed by 8 bases and the J gene end by 5 bases; junction bases not matched to a gene: 6. This chain's CDR3 is CASGRTSGGNNEQFF. For the CDR3, the DNA is TGTGCCAGCGGCCGGACTAGCGGGGGCAACAATGAGCAGTTCTTC. The complete variable domain, with remaining parts taken from reference TRBV11-1 and TRBJ2-1, reads EAEVAQSPRYKITEKSQAVAFWCDPISGHATLYWYRQILGQGPELLVQFQDESVVDDSQLPKDRFSAERLKGVDSTLKIQPAELGDSAMYLCASGRTSGGNNEQFFGPGTRLTVL.

This clonotype has a count of ten or more. The chain employs TRBV3-1 and TRBJ2-3, with TRBD2 matching 8 bases. Trimming at V came to 4 bases and at J to 1 base, leaving 7 bases not matched to a gene. Germline CDR1 reads LGHDT; CDR2 reads YNNKEL (reference sequence). The CDR3 contains 16 residues. CDR3 sequence reads: CASSPWLAGGTDTQYF. The CDR3 region has the DNA TGTGCCAGCAGCCCCTGGCTAGCGGGTGGCACAGATACGCAGTATTTT.